Shown below are 22 T cell receptor beta chains from a single sample sequenced in a study of tumor-infiltrating lymphocytes in localized non-small cell lung cancer. Profiling relied on immunoSEQ multiplex PCR, and the TCRdb table lists in-frame clones only, not all of them. The sample carries about 16,000 clones, around 80% recorded once. Material: uninvolved lung tissue not adjacent to the tumor. The receptors stem from a human donor with non-small cell lung cancer.

The chain is built from TRBV5-1 and TRBJ1-5, with D maybe TRBD1 (6 bases). Germline V gene data show CDR1 as SGHRS and CDR2 as YFSETQ. The CDR3 length is 14 residues. V was pared by 4 bases and J by 7 bases, with 15 bases between. CDR3 nucleotide sequence: TGCGCCAGCAGCACCGGGACAAGTGAGCAGCCCCAGCATTTT. Amino acids: CASSTGTSEQPQHF.

The rearrangement links TRBV28 to TRBJ1-5; no clear D. Germline V gene data show CDR1 as MDHEN and CDR2 as SYDVKM. Deletions cut 5 bases from V and 1 base from J, with 9 bases between. The CDR3 runs 14 residues. The CDR3 loop reads CASSAWASNQPQHF. Written as DNA, the CDR3 is TGTGCCAGCAGTGCCTGGGCGAGCAATCAGCCCCAGCATTTT.

This chain joins TRBV7-9 and TRBJ2-2, with 7 positions matching TRBD1. CDR3 length: 15 residues. In germline, CDR1 is SEHNR, CDR2 FQNEAQ (reference sequence). V lost 5 bases, J lost 4 bases, and 7 bases stayed unmatched. CDR3 sequence reads: CASSGQTGSTGELFF. The CDR3 nucleotides are TGTGCCAGCAGCGGGCAGACAGGGAGCACCGGGGAGCTGTTTTTT.

The DNA for the CDR3 is TGTGCCAGCAGTCCCCTATCCCGTGGACAGGGCTACACCTTC. Translated: CASSPLSRGQGYTF. The chain couples TRBV27 to TRBJ1-2; tentative D call: TRBD1 (6 bases). V dropped 5 bases and J dropped 8 bases, with 18 bases sitting between them. The CDR3 runs to 14 residues. Germline V gene data show CDR1 as MNHEY and CDR2 as SMNVEV (reference sequence).

Here the CDR3 reads CASSVRTSGYSYEQYF. CDR3 coding DNA: TGTGCCAGCAGCGTTCGGACTAGCGGTTACTCCTACGAGCAGTACTTC. This chain connects TRBV7-8 to TRBJ2-7, with 10 bases that match TRBD2. Germline-derived CDR1 and CDR2 are SGHVS and FQNEAQ. J lost 0 bases, V lost 5 bases, and 7 bases had no gene match. This CDR3 is built from 16 residues.

V and J are TRBV7-2 and TRBJ2-5, with D possibly matching TRBD2 (7 bases). Trimming left V 3 bases short and J 4 bases short, with 12 bases between. CDR1 SGHTA and CDR2 FQGNSA come from the germline V gene. The CDR3 has 14 amino acids. As DNA, the CDR3 is TGTGCCAGCAGCTTTGGGGGGGCGCGAGAGACCCAGTACTTC. This gives the protein CASSFGGARETQYF.

This clone has a handful of counts. The gene calls are TRBV10-1 and TRBJ1-5, with D unclear. CDR1 is WNHNN, CDR2 SYGVQD, per germline (reference sequence). V lost 2 bases to trimming and J lost 5 bases, with 4 bases between them. This CDR3 contains 12 residues. Here the CDR3 reads CASSETDQPQHF. CDR3 sequence (DNA): TGCGCCAGCAGTGAGACAGATCAGCCCCAGCATTTT.

This sequence joins TRBV7-3 and TRBJ2-1, with 7 bases lining up with TRBD2. V was pared by 4 bases and J by 10 bases, with 7 bases of the junction left unmatched. The length of the CDR3 is 13 residues. CDR1 SGHTA and CDR2 FQGTGA come from the germline V gene. CDR3 loop: CASSSVAGDEQFF. The CDR3, as DNA: TGTGCCAGCAGCTCGGTAGCGGGTGACGAGCAGTTCTTC. Looking up the rest from reference TRBV7-3 and TRBJ2-1 gives the full variable domain: GAGVSQTPSNKVTEKGKYVELRCDPISGHTALYWYRQSLGQGPEFLIYFQGTGAADDSGLPNDRFFAVRPEGSVSTLKIQRTERGDSAVYLCASSSVAGDEQFFGPGTRLTVL.

The rearrangement joins TRBV18 to TRBJ1-5, with TRBD1 matching 7 bases. Germline values: CDR1 KGHSH, CDR2 LQKENI. The CDR3 is 13 amino acids. V lost 3 bases and J lost 5; bases outside the gene matches: 1. CDR3 DNA sequence: TGTGCCAGCTCACCGGACAGGCATCAGCCCCAGCATTTT. Protein sequence: CASSPDRHQPQHF. The variable domain in full, completed from reference TRBV18 and TRBJ1-5, reads NAGVMQNPRHLVRRRGQEARLRCSPMKGHSHVYWYRQLPEEGLKFMVYLQKENIIDESGMPKERFSAEFPKEGPSILRIQQVVRGDSAAYFCASSPDRHQPQHFGDGTRLSIL.

The chain carries TRBV28 and TRBJ1-2; 7 nucleotides match TRBD1. CDR3 length: 14 amino acids. Germline trimming cut 3 bases from V and 5 bases from J; bases unmatched to any gene: 6. Germline lookup yields CDR1 MDHEN and CDR2 SYDVKM. CDR3 in amino acids: CASSFNRGGYGYTF. The CDR3 DNA follows: TGTGCCAGCAGTTTTAACAGGGGAGGTTATGGCTACACCTTC.

CDR3: CASSLADHIPEQYF. The CDR3 DNA is TGCGCCAGCAGCTTGGCCGACCATATACCAGAGCAGTACTTC. The chain employs TRBV5-1 and TRBJ2-7; no clear D. The CDR3 length is 14 residues. Germline CDR1 SGHRS, CDR2 YFSETQ. V was trimmed by 0 bases and J by 7 bases, leaving 14 bases between them.

This clone has just one count. This chain uses TRBV5-1 with TRBJ1-1; a weak D match, TRBD1 (5 bases). This CDR3 contains 14 residues. V gave up 3 bases and J gave up 1 base, with 10 bases separating them. Germline lookup yields CDR1 SGHRS and CDR2 YFSETQ. CDR3 loop: CASSWGIGNTEAFF. DNA of the CDR3: TGCGCCAGCAGCTGGGGGATAGGGAACACTGAAGCTTTCTTT.

J is TRBJ2-7 and V is TRBV6-1; TRBD1 matches at 10 bases. CDR1 is MNHNS and CDR2 is SASEGT in the germline V gene. The CDR3 has 15 amino acids. V lost 3 bases to trimming and J lost 6 bases; unmatched junction nucleotides: 8. This CDR3 reads CASSEMGQGRSEQYF. CDR3 nucleotides: TGTGCCAGCAGTGAGATGGGACAGGGGCGCAGCGAGCAGTACTTC.

This clone has just a few counts. This sequence joins TRBV27 and TRBJ2-1; weak D call: TRBD2 (6 bases). In germline, CDR1 is MNHEY, CDR2 SMNVEV (reference sequence). The CDR3 has 16 residues. V shed 6 bases and J shed 3 bases, with 18 bases lying between them. In nucleotides, the CDR3 is TGTGCCAGCAGCTATAGCGGCCCCGACCGCTACAATGAGCAGTTCTTC. It is translated as CASSYSGPDRYNEQFF.

The J gene is TRBJ2-5, the V gene TRBV19, with 9 bases identical to TRBD1. Germline-derived CDR1 and CDR2 are LNHDA and SQIVND (reference sequence). The ends lost 7 bases at V and 5 bases at J; junction bases unmatched: 5. CDR3 length equals 13 residues. The CDR3 region is CASTWTGAETQYF. CDR3 DNA: TGTGCCAGTACCTGGACAGGGGCCGAGACCCAGTACTTC.

This chain links TRBV5-1 with TRBJ2-5, with D uncertain. CDR3 size: 12 residues. V lost 4 bases and J lost 0, with 4 bases in between. The germline V gene has CDR1 SGHRS and CDR2 YFSETQ. The CDR3 loop is CASSVNQETQYF. DNA for the CDR3: TGCGCCAGCAGCGTAAACCAAGAGACCCAGTACTTC.

This chain connects TRBV5-1 to TRBJ1-1; the match to TRBD1 covers 7 bases. CDR1 and CDR2 (germline): SGHRS, YFSETQ. V dropped 0 bases and J dropped 6; count of bases not matched to a gene: 8. This CDR3 contains 15 residues. The CDR3 DNA is TGCGCCAGCAGCTTGGAAGGGGGCTTTGAGGCTGAAGCTTTCTTT. Protein product: CASSLEGGFEAEAFF.

The chain carries TRBV11-3 and TRBJ2-1; 7 bases line up with TRBD2. This CDR3 spans 15 amino acids. Trimming cost V 1 base and J 8 bases; bases outside gene matches: 8. Germline V gene sequence: CDR1 SGHNT, CDR2 YENEEA. This CDR3 reads CASSLGGGGGDEQFF. As DNA, the CDR3 is TGTGCCAGCAGCTTAGGTGGGGGGGGAGGAGATGAGCAGTTCTTC.

In this sample, this clone turned up once. The chain links TRBV15 to TRBJ2-2, with 8 bases that match TRBD1. The CDR3 is 13 residues long. Trimming removed 11 bases from V and 3 bases from J; junction bases left unmatched: 5. From germline, CDR1 is LNHNV and CDR2 YYDKDF (reference sequence). The DNA for the CDR3 is TGTGCCGGCCGGACAGGGCACACCGGGGAGCTGTTTTTT. This gives the protein CAGRTGHTGELFF.

V gene TRBV28 combines with J gene TRBJ1-1; possible D gene TRBD1, 5 bases. The germline CDR1 and CDR2 sequences are MDHEN and SYDVKM. The CDR3 length is 13 residues. With 5 bases removed from V and 10 bases from J, the gap between germline ends came to 17 bases. The CDR3 region has the DNA TGTGCCAGCAGTCCGGGGGATATGGGTCTAGCTTTCTTT. This sequence encodes CASSPGDMGLAFF.

V and J are TRBV14 and TRBJ2-7, with TRBD1 as a possible D gene (5 bases). The CDR3 is 15 residues long. Germline V CDR1 and CDR2: SGHDN, FVKESK. V lost 1 base and J lost 2, with 12 bases in between. CDR3 residues: CASSQGQQETYEQYF. In DNA form, the CDR3 reads TGTGCCAGCAGCCAAGGGCAACAGGAGACCTACGAGCAGTACTTC.

The chain employs TRBV19 and TRBJ1-1; 8 bases agree with TRBD1. The trim removed 5 bases at V and 12 bases at J, leaving 11 bases unmatched. The CDR3 extends over 13 amino acids. Germline assignment: CDR1 LNHDA and CDR2 SQIVND (reference sequence). In DNA form, the CDR3 reads TGTGCCAGTAGTGCCACAGGGGGAGGTCGAACTTTCTTT. Translated: CASSATGGGRTFF.